This T cell receptor beta chain was obtained from a study of blood T cell repertoires in COVID-19. Overall study context: COVID-19 samples, acute and convalescent, were from the United States, Italy and Spain.

Under the authors' procedure: Reference gene primers were amplified, and this amplification served to estimate nucleated cell counts. Profiled with immunoSEQ multiplex PCR; TCRdb holds only in-frame clones, not every one. The V and J calls and clone size were taken over from that table, and D and trimming were inferred from the DNA. The sample contains about 190,000 clones, over 75% of which appear only once. V trimming: 4 bases; J trimming: 6 bases; junction bases outside the gene matches: 12. The germline V gene has CDR1 SQVTM and CDR2 ANQGSEA. CDR3 length: 16 residues. The source is a woman aged 45-65 years with acute or convalescent COVID-19. Sequencing was carried out using peripheral blood. This chain uses TRBV29-1 with TRBJ2-1, with 10 bases fitting TRBD2. CDR3 coding DNA: TGCAGCGTTGTGAAAGCGGGAGGGGGAGTGGGCAATGAGCAGTTCTTC. Translating gives CSVVKAGGGVGNEQFF.